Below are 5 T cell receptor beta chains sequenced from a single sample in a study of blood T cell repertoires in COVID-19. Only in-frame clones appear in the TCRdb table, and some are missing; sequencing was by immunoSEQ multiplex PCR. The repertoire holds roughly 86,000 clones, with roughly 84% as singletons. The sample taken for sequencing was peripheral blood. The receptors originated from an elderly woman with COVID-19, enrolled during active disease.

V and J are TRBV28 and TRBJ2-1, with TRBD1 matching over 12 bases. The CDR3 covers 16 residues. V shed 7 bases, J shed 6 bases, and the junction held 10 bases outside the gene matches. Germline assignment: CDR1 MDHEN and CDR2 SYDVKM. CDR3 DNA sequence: TGTGCCAGCACCATAGTAAAGGGACAGGGGGCCAATGAGCAGTTCTTC. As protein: CASTIVKGQGANEQFF.

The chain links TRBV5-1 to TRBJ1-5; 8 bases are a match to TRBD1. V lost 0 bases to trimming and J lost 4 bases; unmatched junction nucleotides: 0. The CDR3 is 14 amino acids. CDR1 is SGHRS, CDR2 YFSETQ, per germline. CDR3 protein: CASSLDRGNQPQHF. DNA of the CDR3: TGCGCCAGCAGCTTGGACAGGGGGAATCAGCCCCAGCATTTT.

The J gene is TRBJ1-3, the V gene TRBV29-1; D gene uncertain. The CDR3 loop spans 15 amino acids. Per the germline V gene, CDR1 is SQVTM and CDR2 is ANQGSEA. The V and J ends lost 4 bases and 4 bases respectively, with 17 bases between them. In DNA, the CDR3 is TGCAGCGTTGTCGGGGTCCTTAACGGGGGAAACACCATATATTTT. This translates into CSVVGVLNGGNTIYF. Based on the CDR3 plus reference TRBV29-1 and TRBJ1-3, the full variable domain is SAVISQKPSRDICQRGTSLTIQCQVDSQVTMMFWYRQQPGQSLTLIATANQGSEATYESGFVIDKFPISRPNLTFSTLTVSNMSPEDSSIYLCSVVGVLNGGNTIYFGEGSWLTVV.

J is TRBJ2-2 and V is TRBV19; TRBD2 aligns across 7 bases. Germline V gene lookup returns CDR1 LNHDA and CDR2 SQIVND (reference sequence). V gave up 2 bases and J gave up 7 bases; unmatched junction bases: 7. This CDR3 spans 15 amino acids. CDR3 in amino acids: CASSISGARGGELFF. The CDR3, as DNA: TGTGCCAGTAGTATAAGCGGGGCGCGGGGCGGGGAGCTGTTTTTT.

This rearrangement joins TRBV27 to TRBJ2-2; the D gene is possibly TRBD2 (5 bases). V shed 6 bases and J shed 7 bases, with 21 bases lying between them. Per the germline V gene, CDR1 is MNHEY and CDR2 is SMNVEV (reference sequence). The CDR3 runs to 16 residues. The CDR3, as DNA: TGTGCCAGCAGCACCCTCGTTCAGAGTGGAGGCGGGGAGCTGTTTTTT. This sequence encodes CASSTLVQSGGGELFF.